These 8 T cell receptor beta chains were sequenced from one sample in a study of T cell changes during pregnancy in multiple sclerosis. Assay: immunoSEQ multiplex PCR; the TCRdb copy retains only in-frame clones and omits some. In the table there are about 110,000 clones, approximately 91% of which are singletons. The material sequenced was peripheral blood, taken after pregnancy. The source of these receptors is a female donor with multiple sclerosis, enrolled in a pregnancy study.

V and J are TRBV15 and TRBJ2-3; 8 nucleotides line up with TRBD2. CDR3 size: 15 residues. Unmatched junction bases numbered 12, after V lost 4 bases and J lost 9 bases. Germline V gene lookup returns CDR1 LNHNV and CDR2 YYDKDF (reference sequence). The CDR3 is CATSIAGQSAETQYF. The CDR3 DNA sequence: TGTGCCACCAGCATAGCGGGGCAATCCGCGGAGACGCAGTATTTT.

V usage is TRBV9 and J usage is TRBJ1-1; 9 positions agree with TRBD1. The CDR3 runs 16 residues. The germline gives CDR1 SGDLS, CDR2 YYNGEE. J was trimmed by 7 bases and V by 4 bases; bases with no gene match: 14. CDR3 bases: TGTGCCAGCAGCCCACGTCGGGACAGGGCGGGCCATGAAGCTTTCTTT. It encodes CASSPRRDRAGHEAFF.

V and J are TRBV5-6 and TRBJ1-4, with unresolved D. Deletions cut 4 bases from V and 8 bases from J, with 18 bases between. This CDR3 is built from 15 residues. CDR1 and CDR2 (germline): SGHDT, YYEEEE. CDR3 protein: CASSLGWRVREKLFF. Written as DNA, the CDR3 is TGTGCCAGCAGCCTTGGGTGGCGGGTTAGAGAAAAACTGTTTTTT. Looking up the rest from reference TRBV5-6 and TRBJ1-4 gives the full variable domain: DAGVTQSPTHLIKTRGQQVTLRCSPKSGHDTVSWYQQALGQGPQFIFQYYEEEERQRGNFPDRFSGHQFPNYSSELNVNALLLGDSALYLCASSLGWRVREKLFFGSGTQLSVL.

The V call is TRBV7-2, the J call TRBJ1-5; a weak D match, TRBD1 (5 bases). The CDR3 runs to 15 residues. V shed 5 bases and J shed 0 bases, with 11 bases lying between them. From germline, CDR1 is SGHTA and CDR2 FQGNSA. CDR3 sequence reads: CASSTGGYSNQPQHF. Written as DNA, the CDR3 is TGTGCCAGCAGCACGGGGGGATATAGCAATCAGCCCCAGCATTTT.

The chain joins TRBV10-2 to TRBJ1-4; 10 positions match TRBD1. Germline values: CDR1 WSHSY, CDR2 SAAADI. This CDR3 is built from 13 residues. J lost 8 bases, V lost 8 bases, and 5 bases had no gene match. CDR3 sequence reads: CASRRTGGEKLFF. The CDR3 DNA sequence: TGCGCCAGCCGTAGGACAGGGGGAGAAAAACTGTTTTTT.

A note on this clone: The junction shows a germline mismatch at one end, possibly a read error. V gene TRBV7-7 combines with J gene TRBJ2-1; maybe TRBD2 (7 bases). The CDR3 length is 13 residues. Germline values: CDR1 SSHAT, CDR2 FNYEAQ (reference sequence). CDR3 DNA: TGTGCTAGCAGCTTAAGGCGGGGGCATGAGCAGTTCTTC. Translation gives CASSLRRGHEQFF.

The chain couples TRBV19 to TRBJ2-1; possible D gene TRBD2, 6 bases. Germline-derived CDR1 and CDR2 are LNHDA and SQIVND (reference sequence). The CDR3 spans 14 residues. V was clipped by 7 bases and J by 0 bases, with 10 bases between them. The CDR3 region is CASNRGSSYNEQFF. The CDR3 bases are TGTGCCAGTAACCGGGGGAGCTCCTACAATGAGCAGTTCTTC.

J is TRBJ1-1 and V is TRBV10-2, with D possibly being TRBD1 (6 bases). Between the trimmed V and J ends, which lost 3 bases and 0 bases, there was a span of 14 bases. The length of the CDR3 is 16 residues. CDR1 and CDR2 from the germline V gene are WSHSY and SAAADI. The CDR3: CASSDYFAGVNTEAFF. The CDR3 DNA sequence: TGCGCCAGCAGTGATTACTTCGCAGGGGTGAACACTGAAGCTTTCTTT.